Sequencing of this TCR beta chain was carried out in a study of blood T cell repertoires in COVID-19. Study information: Acute-phase and convalescent COVID-19 samples originated in the United States, Italy and Spain. PBMCs, B-cell-depleted T cells, or T cells provided the cDNA or gDNA that made up the material.

This CDR3 contains 13 residues. Trimming pared 7 bases from V and 6 bases from J, leaving 13 bases between. As originally analysed: From reference gene primer amplification, estimates of nucleated cell counts were derived. Profiled with immunoSEQ multiplex PCR; TCRdb holds only in-frame clones, not every one. From that table come the V and J calls and clone size; the DNA was used to work out D and trimming. Seen here are roughly 670,000 clones, over 80% observed once, and the top ten hold more than 0.25%. The chain is built from TRBV12-3 or TRBV12-4 and TRBJ1-5; possible D gene TRBD1, 6 bases. The sequence was collected from a woman younger than 35 with acute or convalescent COVID-19. The source material was peripheral blood. CDR3 bases: TGTGCCAGCACCATTCAGGGGAGTCAGCCCCAGCATTTT. It codes for CASTIQGSQPQHF.